This TCR beta chain derives from a study of shared clonotypes between healthy human individuals. Template for every sorted-subset replicate PCR totaled around 210 ng DNA, around 32,000 T cell genomes. Profiled with immunoSEQ multiplex PCR; TCRdb holds only in-frame clones, not every one. The data contain about 960,000 clones, over 75% of them singletons. There are 14 residues in the CDR3. V was shortened by 5 bases and J by 5 bases, with 13 bases between the two germline ends. Per the germline V gene, CDR1 is LNHDA and CDR2 is SQIVND (reference sequence). This TCR was sampled from a young man in good health. The chain has TRBV19 and TRBJ2-1; TRBD2 is a possible D gene (6 bases). Input material: memory CD4+ T cells sorted from blood. Described subset: CD45RA-negative fraction. CDR3 loop: CASSLTSQNNEQFF. CDR3 DNA sequence: TGTGCCAGTAGTCTAACTAGCCAAAACAATGAGCAGTTCTTC.